Listed here are 9 T cell receptor beta chains from one sample, sequenced in a study of blood T cell repertoires in COVID-19. Data came from immunoSEQ multiplex PCR; TCRdb stores just in-frame clones and leaves some out. The repertoire holds 100,000 or so clones, with around four fifths as singletons. The sample comprised peripheral blood. The receptors come from a man between 60 and 75 years old with active or convalescent COVID-19.

The chain recombines TRBV6-5 with TRBJ2-2; 9 nucleotides align to TRBD1. The CDR3 has 15 amino acids. V dropped 7 bases and J dropped 6; count of bases not matched to a gene: 9. Germline-derived CDR1 and CDR2 are MNHEY and SVGAGI. The CDR3 coding sequence is TGTGCCAGCACCAGAGACAGGGGGGGTTCCGGGGAGCTGTTTTTT. As protein: CASTRDRGGSGELFF.

The gene calls are TRBV25-1 and TRBJ1-1; D might be TRBD1 (6 bases). The CDR3 spans 13 residues. Germline assignment: CDR1 MGHDK and CDR2 SYGVNS. Deletions cut 7 bases from V and 1 base from J, with 10 bases between. The CDR3 spells CASTRGGNTEAFF. CDR3 DNA sequence: TGTGCCAGCACCCGAGGGGGGAACACTGAAGCTTTCTTT.

This clone has more than one count but fewer than ten. This chain's CDR3 is CASRLQGANYNEQFF. Written as DNA, the CDR3 is TGTGCCAGCAGACTACAGGGGGCGAACTACAATGAGCAGTTCTTC. The J gene is TRBJ2-1, the V gene TRBV28; 9 nucleotides align to TRBD1. Germline CDR1 MDHEN, CDR2 SYDVKM. The J segment lost 3 bases and the V segment lost 6 bases, leaving 6 bases of the junction unmatched. The CDR3 is 15 amino acids.

This clone was seen only a few times. The chain uses TRBV11-2 and TRBJ2-1; D remains ambiguous. This CDR3 contains 13 residues. Germline values: CDR1 SGHAT, CDR2 FQNNGV. The V end lost 0 bases, the J end lost 9 bases, and 9 bases lay between the germline ends. The CDR3 bases are TGTGCCAGCAGCTTAGAACCCCCCGGTGAGCAGTTCTTC. Amino acid sequence: CASSLEPPGEQFF.

The chain is built from TRBV6-5 and TRBJ1-1, with D perhaps TRBD1 (5 bases). The V gene's germline CDR1 is MNHEY and CDR2 SVGAGI. This CDR3 has 14 residues. Trimming removed 0 bases from V and 1 base from J, with 6 bases in between. The CDR3 sequence: CASSYSDRNTEAFF. CDR3 coding DNA: TGTGCCAGCAGTTACTCCGACAGGAACACTGAAGCTTTCTTT.

The genes are TRBV27 and TRBJ2-2; 9 bases fit TRBD2. The V and J ends lost 3 bases and 7 bases, in that order; junction bases with no gene match: 27. Germline assignment: CDR1 MNHEY and CDR2 SMNVEV (reference sequence). This CDR3 is 22 amino acids long. The CDR3 DNA sequence: TGTGCCAGCAGTTTGTCCCGAGGAGGGGGAGGACTAGCGCTTTACGGGAACGGGGAGCTGTTTTTT. This codes for CASSLSRGGGGLALYGNGELFF.

V gene TRBV6-2 or TRBV6-3 combines with J gene TRBJ2-5; TRBD2 agrees at 14 bases. Trimming cost V 5 bases and J 5 bases; bases outside gene matches: 7. In germline, CDR1 is MNHEY, CDR2 SVGEGT. This CDR3 comprises 16 residues. In DNA form, the CDR3 reads TGTGCCAGCAGTCTGACTAGCGGGAGGGCGATGGAGACCCAGTACTTC. Encoded protein: CASSLTSGRAMETQYF.

This chain connects TRBV24-1 to TRBJ1-1, with D uncertain. Germline V gene data show CDR1 as KGHDR and CDR2 as SFDVKD. The CDR3 covers 15 residues. Between the trimmed V and J ends, which lost 5 bases and 1 base, there was a span of 13 bases. CDR3 sequence (DNA): TGTGCCACCAGTGGCGAGACTGGTGGGAACACTGAAGCTTTCTTT. Translated: CATSGETGGNTEAFF.

J is TRBJ1-4 and V is TRBV28; 9 bases are shared with TRBD1. Germline trimming cut 3 bases from V and 7 bases from J; bases unmatched to any gene: 6. The V gene's germline CDR1 is MDHEN and CDR2 SYDVKM. CDR3 length equals 15 residues. The CDR3, as DNA: TGTGCCAGCAGTTTTGGGGACAGGGAGGTTGAAAAACTGTTTTTT. This sequence encodes CASSFGDREVEKLFF.